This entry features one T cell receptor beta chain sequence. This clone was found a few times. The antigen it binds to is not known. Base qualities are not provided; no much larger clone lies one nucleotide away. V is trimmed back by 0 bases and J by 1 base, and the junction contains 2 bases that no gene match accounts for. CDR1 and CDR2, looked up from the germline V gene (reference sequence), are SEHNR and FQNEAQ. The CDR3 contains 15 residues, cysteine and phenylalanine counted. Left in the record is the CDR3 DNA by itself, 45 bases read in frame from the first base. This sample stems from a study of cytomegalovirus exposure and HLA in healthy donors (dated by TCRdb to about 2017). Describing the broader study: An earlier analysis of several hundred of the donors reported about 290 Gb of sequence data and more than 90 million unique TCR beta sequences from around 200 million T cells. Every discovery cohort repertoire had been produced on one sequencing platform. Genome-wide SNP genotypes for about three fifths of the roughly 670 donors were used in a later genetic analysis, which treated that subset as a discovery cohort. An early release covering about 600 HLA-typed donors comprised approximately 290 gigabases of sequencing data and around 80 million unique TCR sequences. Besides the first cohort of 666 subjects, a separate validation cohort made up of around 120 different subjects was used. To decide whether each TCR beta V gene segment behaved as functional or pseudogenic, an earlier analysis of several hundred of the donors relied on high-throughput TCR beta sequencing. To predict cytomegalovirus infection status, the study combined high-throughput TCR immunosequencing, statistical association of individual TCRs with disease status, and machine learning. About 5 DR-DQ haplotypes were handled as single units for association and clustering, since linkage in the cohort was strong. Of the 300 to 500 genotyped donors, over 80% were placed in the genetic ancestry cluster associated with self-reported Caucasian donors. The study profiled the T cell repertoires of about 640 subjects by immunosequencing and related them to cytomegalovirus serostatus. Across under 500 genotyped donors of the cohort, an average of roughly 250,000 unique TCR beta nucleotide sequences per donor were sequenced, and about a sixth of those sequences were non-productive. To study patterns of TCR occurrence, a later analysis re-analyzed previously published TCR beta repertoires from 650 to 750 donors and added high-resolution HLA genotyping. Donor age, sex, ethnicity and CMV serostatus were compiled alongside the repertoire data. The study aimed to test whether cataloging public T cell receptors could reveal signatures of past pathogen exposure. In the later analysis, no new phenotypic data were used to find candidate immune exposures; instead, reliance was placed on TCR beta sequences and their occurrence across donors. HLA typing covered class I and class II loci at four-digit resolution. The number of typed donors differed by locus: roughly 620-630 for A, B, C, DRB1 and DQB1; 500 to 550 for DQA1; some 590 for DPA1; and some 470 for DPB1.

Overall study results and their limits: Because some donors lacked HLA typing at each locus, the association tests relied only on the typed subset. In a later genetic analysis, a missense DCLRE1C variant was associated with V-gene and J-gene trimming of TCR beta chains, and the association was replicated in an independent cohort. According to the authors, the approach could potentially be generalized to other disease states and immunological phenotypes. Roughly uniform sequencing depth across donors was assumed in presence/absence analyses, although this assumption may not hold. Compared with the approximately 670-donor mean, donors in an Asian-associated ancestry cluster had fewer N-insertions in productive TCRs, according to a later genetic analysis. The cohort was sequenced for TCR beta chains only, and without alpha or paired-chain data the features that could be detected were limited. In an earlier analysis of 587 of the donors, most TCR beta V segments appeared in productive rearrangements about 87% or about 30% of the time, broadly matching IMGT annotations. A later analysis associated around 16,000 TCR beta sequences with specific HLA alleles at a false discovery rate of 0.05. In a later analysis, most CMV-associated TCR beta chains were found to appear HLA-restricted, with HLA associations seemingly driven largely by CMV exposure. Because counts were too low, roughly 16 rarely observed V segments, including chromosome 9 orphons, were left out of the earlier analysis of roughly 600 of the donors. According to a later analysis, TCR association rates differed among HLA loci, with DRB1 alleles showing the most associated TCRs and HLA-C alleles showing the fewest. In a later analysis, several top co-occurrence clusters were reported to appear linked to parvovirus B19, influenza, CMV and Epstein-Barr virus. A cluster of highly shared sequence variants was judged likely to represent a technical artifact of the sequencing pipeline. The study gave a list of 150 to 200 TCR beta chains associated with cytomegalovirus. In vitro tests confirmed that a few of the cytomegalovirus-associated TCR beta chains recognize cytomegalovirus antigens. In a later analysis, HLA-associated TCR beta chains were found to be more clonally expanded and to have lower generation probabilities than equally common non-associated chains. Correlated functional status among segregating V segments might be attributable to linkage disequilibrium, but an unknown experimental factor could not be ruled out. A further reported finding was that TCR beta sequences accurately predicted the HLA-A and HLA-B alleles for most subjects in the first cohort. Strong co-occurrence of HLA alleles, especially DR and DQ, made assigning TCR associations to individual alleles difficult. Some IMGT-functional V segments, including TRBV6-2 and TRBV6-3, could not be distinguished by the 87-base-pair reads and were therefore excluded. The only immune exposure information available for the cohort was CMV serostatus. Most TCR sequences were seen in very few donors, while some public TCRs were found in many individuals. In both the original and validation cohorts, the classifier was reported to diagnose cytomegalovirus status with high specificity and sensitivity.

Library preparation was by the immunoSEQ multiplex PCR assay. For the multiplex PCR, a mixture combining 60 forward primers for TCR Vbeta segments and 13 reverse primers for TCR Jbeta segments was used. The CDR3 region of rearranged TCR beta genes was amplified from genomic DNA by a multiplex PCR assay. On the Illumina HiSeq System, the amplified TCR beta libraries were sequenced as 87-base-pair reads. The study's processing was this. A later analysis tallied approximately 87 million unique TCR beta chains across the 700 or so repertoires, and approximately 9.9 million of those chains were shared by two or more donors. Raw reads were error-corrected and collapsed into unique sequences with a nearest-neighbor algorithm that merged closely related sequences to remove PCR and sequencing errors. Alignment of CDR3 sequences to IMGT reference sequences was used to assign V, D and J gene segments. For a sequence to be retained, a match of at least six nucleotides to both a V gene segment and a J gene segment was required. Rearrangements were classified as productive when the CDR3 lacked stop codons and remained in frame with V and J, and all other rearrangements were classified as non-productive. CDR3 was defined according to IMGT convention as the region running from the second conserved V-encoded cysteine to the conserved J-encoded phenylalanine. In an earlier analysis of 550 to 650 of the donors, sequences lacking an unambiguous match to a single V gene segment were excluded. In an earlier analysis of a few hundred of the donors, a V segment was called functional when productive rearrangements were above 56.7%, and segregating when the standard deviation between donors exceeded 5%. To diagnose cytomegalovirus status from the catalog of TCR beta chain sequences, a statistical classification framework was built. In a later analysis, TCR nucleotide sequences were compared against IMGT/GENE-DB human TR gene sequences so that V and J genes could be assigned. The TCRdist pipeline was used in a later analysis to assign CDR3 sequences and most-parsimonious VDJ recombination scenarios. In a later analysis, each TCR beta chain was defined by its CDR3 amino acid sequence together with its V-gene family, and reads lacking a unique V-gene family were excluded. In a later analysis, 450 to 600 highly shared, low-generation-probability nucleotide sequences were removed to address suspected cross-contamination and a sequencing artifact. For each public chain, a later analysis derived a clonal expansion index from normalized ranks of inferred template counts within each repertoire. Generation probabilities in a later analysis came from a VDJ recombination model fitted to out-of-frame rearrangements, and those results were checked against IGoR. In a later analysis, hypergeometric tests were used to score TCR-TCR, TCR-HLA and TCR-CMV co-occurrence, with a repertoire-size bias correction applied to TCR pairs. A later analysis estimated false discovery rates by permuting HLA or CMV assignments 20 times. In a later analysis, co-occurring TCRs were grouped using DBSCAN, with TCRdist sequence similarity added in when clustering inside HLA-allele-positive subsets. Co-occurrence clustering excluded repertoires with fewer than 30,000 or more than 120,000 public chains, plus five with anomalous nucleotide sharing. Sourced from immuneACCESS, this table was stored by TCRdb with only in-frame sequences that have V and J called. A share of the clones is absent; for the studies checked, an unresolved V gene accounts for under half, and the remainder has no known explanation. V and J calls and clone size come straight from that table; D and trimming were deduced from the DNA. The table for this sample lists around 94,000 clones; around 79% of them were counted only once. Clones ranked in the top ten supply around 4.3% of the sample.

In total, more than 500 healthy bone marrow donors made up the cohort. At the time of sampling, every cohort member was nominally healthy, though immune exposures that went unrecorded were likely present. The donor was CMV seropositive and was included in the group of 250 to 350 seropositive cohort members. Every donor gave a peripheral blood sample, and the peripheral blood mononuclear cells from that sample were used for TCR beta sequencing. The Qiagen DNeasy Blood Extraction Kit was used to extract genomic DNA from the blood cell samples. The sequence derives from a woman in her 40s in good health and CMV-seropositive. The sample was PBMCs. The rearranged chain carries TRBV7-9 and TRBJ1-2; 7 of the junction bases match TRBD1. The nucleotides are TGTGCCAGCAGCTTAGCGGGACAGCTTAACTATGGCTACACCTTC. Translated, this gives CASSLAGQLNYGYTF.